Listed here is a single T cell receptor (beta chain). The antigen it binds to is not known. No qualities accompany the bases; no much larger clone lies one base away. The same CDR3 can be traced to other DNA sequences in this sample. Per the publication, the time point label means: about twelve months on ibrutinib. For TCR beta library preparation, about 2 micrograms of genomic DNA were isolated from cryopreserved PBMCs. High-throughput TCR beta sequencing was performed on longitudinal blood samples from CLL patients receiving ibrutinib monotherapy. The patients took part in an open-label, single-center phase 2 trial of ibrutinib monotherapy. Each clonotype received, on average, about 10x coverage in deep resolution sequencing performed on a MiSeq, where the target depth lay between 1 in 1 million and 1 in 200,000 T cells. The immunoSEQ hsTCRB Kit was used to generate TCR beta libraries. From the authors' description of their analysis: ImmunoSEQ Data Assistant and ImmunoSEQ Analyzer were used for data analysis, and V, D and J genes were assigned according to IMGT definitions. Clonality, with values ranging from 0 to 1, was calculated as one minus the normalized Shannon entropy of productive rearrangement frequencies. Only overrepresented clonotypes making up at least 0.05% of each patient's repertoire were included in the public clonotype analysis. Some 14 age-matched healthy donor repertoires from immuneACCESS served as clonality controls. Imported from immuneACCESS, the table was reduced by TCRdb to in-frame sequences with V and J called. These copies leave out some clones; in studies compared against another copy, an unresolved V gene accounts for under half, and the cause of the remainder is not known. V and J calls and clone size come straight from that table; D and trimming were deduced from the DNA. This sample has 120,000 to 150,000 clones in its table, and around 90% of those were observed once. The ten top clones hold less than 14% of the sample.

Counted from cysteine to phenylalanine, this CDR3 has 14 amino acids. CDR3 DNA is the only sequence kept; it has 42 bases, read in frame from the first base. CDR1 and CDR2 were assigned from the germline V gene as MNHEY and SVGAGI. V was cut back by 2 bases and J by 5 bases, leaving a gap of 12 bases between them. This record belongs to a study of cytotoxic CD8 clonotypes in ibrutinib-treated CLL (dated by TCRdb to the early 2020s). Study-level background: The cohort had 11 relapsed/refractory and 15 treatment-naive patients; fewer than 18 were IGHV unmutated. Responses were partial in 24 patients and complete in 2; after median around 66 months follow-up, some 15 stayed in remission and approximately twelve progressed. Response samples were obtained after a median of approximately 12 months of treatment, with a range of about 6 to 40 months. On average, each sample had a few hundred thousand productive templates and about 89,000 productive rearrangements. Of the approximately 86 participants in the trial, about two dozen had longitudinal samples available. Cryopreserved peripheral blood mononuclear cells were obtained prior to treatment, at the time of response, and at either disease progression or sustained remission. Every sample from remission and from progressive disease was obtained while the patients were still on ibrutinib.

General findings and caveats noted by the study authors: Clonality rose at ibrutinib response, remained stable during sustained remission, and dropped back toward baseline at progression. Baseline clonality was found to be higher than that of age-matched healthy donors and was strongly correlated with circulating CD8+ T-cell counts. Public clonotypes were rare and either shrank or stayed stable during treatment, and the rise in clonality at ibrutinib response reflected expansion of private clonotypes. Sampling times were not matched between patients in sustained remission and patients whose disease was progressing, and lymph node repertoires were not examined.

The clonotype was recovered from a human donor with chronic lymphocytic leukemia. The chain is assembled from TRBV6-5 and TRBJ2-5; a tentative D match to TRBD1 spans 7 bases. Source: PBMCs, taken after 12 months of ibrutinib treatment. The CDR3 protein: CASSYGGGGETQYF. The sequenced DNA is TGTGCCAGCAGTTACGGAGGGGGCGGGGAGACCCAGTACTTC.